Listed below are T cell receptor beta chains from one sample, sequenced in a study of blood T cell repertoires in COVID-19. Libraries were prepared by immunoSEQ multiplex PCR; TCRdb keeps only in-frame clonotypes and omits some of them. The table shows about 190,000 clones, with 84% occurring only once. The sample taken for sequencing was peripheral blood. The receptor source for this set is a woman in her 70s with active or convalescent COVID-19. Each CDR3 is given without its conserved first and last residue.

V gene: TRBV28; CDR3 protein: ASSFRGSEAF
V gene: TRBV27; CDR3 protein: ASSSTLGRDLYEQY
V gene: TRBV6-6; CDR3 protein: ASSSGTGTEQF
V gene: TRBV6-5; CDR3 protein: ASSYGDGDSPLH
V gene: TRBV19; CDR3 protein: ASSPGTSGEGYEQY
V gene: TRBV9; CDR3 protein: ASSRVGGGNEKLF
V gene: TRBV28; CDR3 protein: ASSSGQASYEQY
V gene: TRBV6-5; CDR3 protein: ATFAGQGDTGELF
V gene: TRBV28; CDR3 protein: ATSIAGGPHTGELF
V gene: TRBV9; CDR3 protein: ASSYRVAQH